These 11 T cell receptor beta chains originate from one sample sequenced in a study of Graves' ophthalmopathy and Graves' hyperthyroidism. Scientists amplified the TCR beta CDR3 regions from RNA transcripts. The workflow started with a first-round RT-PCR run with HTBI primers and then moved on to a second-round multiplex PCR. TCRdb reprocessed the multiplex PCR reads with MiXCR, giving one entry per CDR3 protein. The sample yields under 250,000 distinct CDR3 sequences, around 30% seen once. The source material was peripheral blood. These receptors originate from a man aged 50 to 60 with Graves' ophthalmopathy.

The CDR3, as DNA: TGTGCCAGCAGTTTAAGTGCGGGAAGGGGAGAGACCCAGTACTTC. This codes for CASSLSAGRGETQYF. The rearrangement joins TRBV27 to TRBJ2-5; possible D gene TRBD2, 6 bases. CDR3 length: 15 residues. Germline-derived CDR1 and CDR2 are MNHEY and SMNVEV (reference sequence). V lost 2 bases, J lost 4 bases, and 14 bases lay in between.

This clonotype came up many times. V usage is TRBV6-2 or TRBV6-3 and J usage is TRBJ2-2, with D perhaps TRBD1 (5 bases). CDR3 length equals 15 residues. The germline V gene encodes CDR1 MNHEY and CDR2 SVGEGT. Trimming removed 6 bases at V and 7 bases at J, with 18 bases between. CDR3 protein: CASSLIQVRDGELFF. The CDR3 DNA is TGTGCCAGCAGCCTCATACAGGTCCGCGACGGGGAGCTGTTTTTT.

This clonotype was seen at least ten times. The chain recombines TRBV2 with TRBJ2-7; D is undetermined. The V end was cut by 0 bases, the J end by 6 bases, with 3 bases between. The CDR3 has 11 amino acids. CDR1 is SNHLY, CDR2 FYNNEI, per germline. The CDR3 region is CASSEASEQYF. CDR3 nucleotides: TGTGCCAGCAGTGAAGCTTCCGAGCAGTACTTC.

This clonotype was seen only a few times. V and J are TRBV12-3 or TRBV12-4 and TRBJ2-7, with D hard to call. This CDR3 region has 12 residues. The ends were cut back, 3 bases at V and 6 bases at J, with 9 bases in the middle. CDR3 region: CASSFWVPEQYF. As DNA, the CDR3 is TGTGCCAGCAGTTTTTGGGTTCCCGAGCAGTACTTC.

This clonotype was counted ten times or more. In nucleotides, the CDR3 is TGTGCCAGCAGGGACAGGACCTTAACTGAAGCTTTCTTT. It specifies CASRDRTLTEAFF. The gene calls are TRBV11-2 and TRBJ1-1; 7 nucleotides line up with TRBD1. Unmatched junction bases numbered 6, after V lost 6 bases and J lost 5 bases. In germline, CDR1 is SGHAT, CDR2 FQNNGV. The CDR3 covers 13 residues.

CDR3 region: CASSPRGDTDTQYF. The CDR3, as DNA: TGTGCCAGCTCACCTAGAGGGGATACAGATACGCAGTATTTT. V gene TRBV18 combines with J gene TRBJ2-3; D tentatively fits TRBD1 or TRBD2 (5 bases each). The ends were cut back, 3 bases at V and 3 bases at J, with 10 bases in the middle. The CDR3 runs 14 residues. Germline CDR1 is KGHSH and CDR2 is LQKENI.

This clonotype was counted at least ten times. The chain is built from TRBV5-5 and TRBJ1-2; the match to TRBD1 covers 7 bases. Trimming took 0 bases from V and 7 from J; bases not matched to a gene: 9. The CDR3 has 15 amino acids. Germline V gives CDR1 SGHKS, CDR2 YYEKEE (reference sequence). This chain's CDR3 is CASSLGGQSISGYTF. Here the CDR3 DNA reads TGTGCCAGCAGCTTGGGGGGACAGTCGATTTCTGGCTACACCTTC.

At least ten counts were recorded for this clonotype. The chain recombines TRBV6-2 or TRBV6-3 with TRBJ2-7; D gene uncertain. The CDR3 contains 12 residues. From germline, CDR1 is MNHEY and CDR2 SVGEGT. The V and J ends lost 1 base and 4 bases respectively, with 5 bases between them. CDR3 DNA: TGTGCCAGCAGTTACTATGGTTACGAGCAGTACTTC. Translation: CASSYYGYEQYF.

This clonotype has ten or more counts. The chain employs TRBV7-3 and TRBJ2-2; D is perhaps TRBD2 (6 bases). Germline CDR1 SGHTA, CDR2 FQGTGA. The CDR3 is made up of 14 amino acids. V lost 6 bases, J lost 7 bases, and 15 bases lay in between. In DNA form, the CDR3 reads TGTGCCAGCAGGGCGGGGCTAGGGAACGGGGAGCTGTTTTTT. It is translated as CASRAGLGNGELFF.

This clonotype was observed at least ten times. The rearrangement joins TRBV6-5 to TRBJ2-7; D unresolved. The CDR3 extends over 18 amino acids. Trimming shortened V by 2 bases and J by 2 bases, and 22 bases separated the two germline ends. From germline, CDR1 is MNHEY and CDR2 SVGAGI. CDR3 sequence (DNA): TGTGCCAGCAGTTACGGATTTGACCAGCCGTTAACCGCCTACGAGCAGTACTTC. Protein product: CASSYGFDQPLTAYEQYF.

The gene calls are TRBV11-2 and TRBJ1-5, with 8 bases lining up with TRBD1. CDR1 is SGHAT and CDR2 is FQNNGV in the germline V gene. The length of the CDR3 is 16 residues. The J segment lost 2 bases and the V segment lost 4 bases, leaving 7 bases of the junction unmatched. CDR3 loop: CASSSTGGEGNQPQHF. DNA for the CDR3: TGTGCCAGCAGCTCCACAGGGGGGGAGGGCAATCAGCCCCAGCATTTT.